This T cell receptor (beta chain) emerged from a study of cytomegalovirus exposure and HLA in healthy donors. Notes on the study in general: Rarity marked most TCR sequences, yet some public TCRs occurred in many donors.

This clone was recorded once. Its antigen is still unknown. Generated by immunoSEQ multiplex PCR, the TCRdb table keeps only in-frame clones and is missing some. Found here are about 340,000 clones, roughly 89% of them singletons; the top ten hold around 0.8%. V lost 6 bases, J lost 0 bases, and 8 bases stayed unmatched. Germline lookup yields CDR1 MDHEN and CDR2 SYDVKM. CDR3 length: 16 amino acids. Among the roughly 120 subjects of the validation cohort, separate from the 666-subject first cohort, were the donors. The TCR comes from a woman aged 18-29 years in good health and CMV-seronegative. Specimen: PBMCs. The rearrangement joins TRBV28 to TRBJ2-7; TRBD2 aligns across 10 bases. CDR3 sequence: CASRTEGLAISYEQYF. CDR3 sequence (DNA): TGTGCCAGCAGAACCGAGGGACTAGCGATCTCCTACGAGCAGTACTTC.